This T cell receptor (beta chain) was sequenced for a study of T cell responses to AZD1222 COVID-19 vaccine. Turning to this clone: Antigen: not known.

TCRdb's table, derived via immunoSEQ multiplex PCR, lists solely in-frame clones and lacks some. Found here are more than 110,000 clones, approximately 90% of them singletons; the top ten hold about 3%. The ends were cut back, 2 bases at V and 6 bases at J, with 10 bases in the middle. The CDR3 extends over 12 amino acids. CDR1 GTSNPN and CDR2 SVGIG come from the germline V gene (reference sequence). Broader study findings: A mostly white British donor set with more females was recruited, and clonal diversity was possibly underestimated. Vaccine-associated CD4 TCRs spanned spike, dominant at 160-218 and 743-854. At baseline, just a handful of AZD1222 recipients tested seropositive.

The chain has TRBV30 and TRBJ1-1; TRBD1 is a possible D gene (6 bases). The clonotype comes from an adult who received the AZD1222 COVID-19 vaccine. Specimen: peripheral blood, collected 28 days after the second AZD1222 dose. The CDR3 coding sequence is TGTGCCTGGAGTCAGGGGTGGCCTGAAGCTTTCTTT. This codes for CAWSQGWPEAFF. Based on the CDR3 plus reference TRBV30 and TRBJ1-1, the full variable domain is SQTIHQWPATLVQPVGSPLSLECTVEGTSNPNLYWYRQAAGRGLQLLFYSVGIGQISSEVPQNLSASRPQDRQFILSSKKLLLSDSGFYLCAWSQGWPEAFFGQGTRLTVV.